This T cell receptor (beta chain) derives from a study of human T cells and chemical hapten exposure. Background on the study: Diphenylcyclopropenone, dosed weekly to the scalp, was given to patients throughout the roughly 23-week study. Overall study findings and caveats: Having alopecia, the donors may differ immunologically from healthy people.

The table lists this clonotype with many counts. The antigen is unknown. The V end was cut by 3 bases, the J end by 1 base, with 7 bases between. The CDR3 extends over 12 amino acids. CDR1 and CDR2 (germline): SQVTM, ANQGSEA. Sample time point: patch test 3, about 24 weeks after DPC sensitization. This sample's treatment: therapeutic diphenylcyclopropenone sensitization with weekly scalp DPC. Original processing methods: Samples ranged from about 23,224 to 690,600 TCRs, with a median of 95,638. TCRdb reprocessed the RACE reads with MiXCR, giving one entry per CDR3 protein. The authors' filters were not applied to this entry. The repertoire holds 130,000 or so distinct CDR3 sequences, with 11% as singletons.

The chain joins TRBV29-1 to TRBJ2-7; maybe TRBD1 (5 bases). The source material was whole blood, sampled in connection with sensitization to the hapten diphenylcyclopropenone (DPC). The receptor comes from a woman aged 45-59 years with alopecia areata. Some clones in this sample may be carry-over from other donors' samples. CDR3: CSVETASYEQYF. The CDR3 DNA sequence: TGCAGCGTTGAGACAGCTTCCTACGAGCAGTACTTC.